The 19 T cell receptor beta chains given below trace back to one sample, sequenced in a study of shared clonotypes between healthy human individuals (dated by TCRdb to about 2020). The library came from the immunoSEQ multiplex PCR assay. TCRdb took over this immuneACCESS table, retaining in-frame rearrangements with V and J assigned. Such tables are incomplete; in checked studies, under half of the missing clones stem from an unresolved V gene, and the remainder is unexplained. This sample is represented by some 1.5 million clones; 96% of them were singletons. Of the sample, roughly 1.2% falls within the top ten clones. Specimen: naive CD4+ T cells sorted from blood. The cell subset or site label here, explained by the study, means: CD45RA+ positively selected. The receptors come from a man aged 30 to 45 in good health.

The chain combines TRBV11-3 with TRBJ2-3, with D hard to call. The V gene's germline CDR1 is SGHNT and CDR2 YENEEA. V gave up 2 bases and J gave up 4 bases, with 10 bases separating them. The CDR3 totals 14 residues. The CDR3, as DNA: TGTGCCAGCAGCTTACGGCGGCCACCAGATACGCAGTATTTT. Encoded protein: CASSLRRPPDTQYF.

This chain connects TRBV14 to TRBJ2-2, with D possibly being TRBD1 (6 bases). The CDR3 loop spans 18 amino acids. The V and J ends lost 1 base and 0 bases respectively, with 15 bases between them. CDR1 and CDR2 (germline): SGHDN, FVKESK. Written as DNA, the CDR3 is TGTGCCAGCAGCCAAGTGGGGACACGTCAACCGAACACCGGGGAGCTGTTTTTT. It yields the protein CASSQVGTRQPNTGELFF.

On this clone: At the DNA level, this CDR3 is encoded by other sequences in the same sample as well. The chain is built from TRBV5-1 and TRBJ2-1; 10 bases align to TRBD2. J was trimmed by 2 bases and V by 2 bases; bases with no gene match: 1. CDR3 length: 15 amino acids. Germline CDR1 reads SGHRS; CDR2 reads YFSETQ. The CDR3 loop is CASSLAGGTYNEQFF. CDR3 DNA sequence: TGCGCCAGCAGCTTAGCGGGAGGGACCTACAATGAGCAGTTCTTC.

This rearrangement joins TRBV2 to TRBJ2-7; 9 positions agree with TRBD1. The CDR3 spans 13 residues. Germline values: CDR1 SNHLY, CDR2 FYNNEI. Losses at the gene ends were 8 bases for V and 6 bases for J; bases not matched to a gene: 8. The CDR3 spells CASSTGTGLEQYF. CDR3 DNA: TGTGCCAGCTCAACCGGGACAGGGCTCGAGCAGTACTTC. Supplemented by reference TRBV2 and TRBJ2-7, the full variable domain reads EPEVTQTPSHQVTQMGQEVILRCVPISNHLYFYWYRQILGQKVEFLVSFYNNEISEKSEIFDDQFSVERPDGSNFTLKIRSTKLEDSAMYFCASSTGTGLEQYFGPGTRLTVT.

For this clone: Other nucleotide sequences from this sample produce the same CDR3. This chain uses TRBV5-6 with TRBJ1-4; D may be TRBD1 (6 bases). CDR1 SGHDT and CDR2 YYEEEE come from the germline V gene. Trimming left V 2 bases short and J 4 bases short, with 9 bases between. The CDR3 is 14 amino acids. In DNA form, the CDR3 reads TGTGCCAGCAGCTTAGGCAGGGGTAATGAAAAACTGTTTTTT. Protein product: CASSLGRGNEKLFF. Looking up the rest from reference TRBV5-6 and TRBJ1-4 gives the full variable domain: DAGVTQSPTHLIKTRGQQVTLRCSPKSGHDTVSWYQQALGQGPQFIFQYYEEEERQRGNFPDRFSGHQFPNYSSELNVNALLLGDSALYLCASSLGRGNEKLFFGSGTQLSVL.

The genes are TRBV5-6 and TRBJ2-7, with D perhaps matching TRBD2 (6 bases). V lost 0 bases and J 2 bases, leaving 12 bases between the germline ends. In germline, CDR1 is SGHDT, CDR2 YYEEEE. This CDR3 comprises 15 residues. CDR3 amino acids: CASSLGLAATYEQYF. The CDR3 region has the DNA TGTGCCAGCAGCTTGGGTTTAGCGGCAACCTACGAGCAGTACTTC.

The rearrangement uses TRBV6-5 and TRBJ1-3; 9 positions agree with TRBD1. The CDR3 extends over 15 amino acids. Per germline, CDR1 MNHEY and CDR2 SVGAGI. Trimming cost V 6 bases and J 8 bases; bases outside gene matches: 11. Here the CDR3 reads CASSPTFGQGYTIYF. CDR3 bases: TGTGCCAGCAGCCCAACCTTCGGACAGGGGTACACCATATATTTT.

J is TRBJ1-2 and V is TRBV28, with 10 bases aligning to TRBD1. Germline CDR1 and CDR2: MDHEN and SYDVKM. This CDR3 comprises 17 residues. V was clipped by 5 bases and J by 4 bases; unmatched bases: 13. The CDR3 DNA sequence: TGTGCCAGCAGTCTAACCCGGACAGGGACAGGGGCCTATGGCTACACCTTC. It encodes CASSLTRTGTGAYGYTF.

CDR3 coding DNA: TGTGCCAGCAGGTTCAGCATGAACACTGAAGCTTTCTTT. Translated: CASRFSMNTEAFF. The chain joins TRBV2 to TRBJ1-1; D unclear. This CDR3 spans 13 amino acids. CDR1 is SNHLY, CDR2 FYNNEI, per germline. The ends were cut back, 6 bases at V and 0 bases at J, with 8 bases in the middle.

Turning to this clone: At the DNA level, this CDR3 is encoded by other sequences in the same sample as well. CDR3: CASSPGTGTNYGYTF. In nucleotides, the CDR3 is TGTGCCAGCTCACCTGGGACCGGGACTAACTATGGCTACACCTTC. The rearrangement links TRBV18 to TRBJ1-2; a weak D match, TRBD1 (5 bases). Germline CDR1 and CDR2: KGHSH and LQKENI. V lost 3 bases and J 0 bases, leaving 11 bases between the germline ends. This CDR3 is 15 amino acids long. Full variable domain (missing parts from reference TRBV18 and TRBJ1-2): NAGVMQNPRHLVRRRGQEARLRCSPMKGHSHVYWYRQLPEEGLKFMVYLQKENIIDESGMPKERFSAEFPKEGPSILRIQQVVRGDSAAYFCASSPGTGTNYGYTFGSGTRLTVV.

This chain joins TRBV6-5 and TRBJ2-7; weak D call: TRBD2 (5 bases). This CDR3 has 14 residues. In germline, CDR1 is MNHEY, CDR2 SVGAGI. V was cut by 7 bases and J by 7 bases, with 20 bases left in between. CDR3 sequence: CASNQSPRGGEQYF. The CDR3 DNA reads TGTGCCAGCAACCAATCCCCCCGTGGAGGAGAGCAGTACTTC.

CDR3 DNA sequence: TGTGCCAGCAGTGACCGTAAGGGGGGGGAGGGCCAAGAGACCCAGTACTTC. This codes for CASSDRKGGEGQETQYF. The chain uses TRBV2 and TRBJ2-5; D may be TRBD2 (7 bases). The V gene's germline CDR1 is SNHLY and CDR2 FYNNEI. The length of the CDR3 is 17 residues. The ends were cut back, 3 bases at V and 1 base at J, with 18 bases in the middle.

This clone appeared a single time. The chain has TRBV7-2 and TRBJ2-7; D is unclear. V was shortened by 5 bases and J by 6 bases, with 11 bases between the two germline ends. Germline V gene lookup returns CDR1 SGHTA and CDR2 FQGNSA. The CDR3 contains 12 residues. The CDR3 loop is CASSPARAEQYF. The DNA for the CDR3 is TGTGCCAGCAGCCCAGCTAGAGCCGAGCAGTACTTC.

CDR3 sequence (DNA): TGCAGTGCCATAGACAATCAGCCCCAGCATTTT. Encoded protein: CSAIDNQPQHF. The chain links TRBV20-1 to TRBJ1-5; no definite D call. The germline V gene has CDR1 DFQATT and CDR2 SNEGSKA (reference sequence). The CDR3 spans 11 residues. V was cut by 6 bases and J by 3 bases, with 6 bases left in between.

The CDR3, as DNA: TGCAGCGTCACCCGACAGGGCACAGATACGCAGTATTTT. Protein product: CSVTRQGTDTQYF. The gene calls are TRBV29-1 and TRBJ2-3; D may be TRBD1 (6 bases). This CDR3 contains 13 residues. Trimming cost V 6 bases and J 1 base, with 11 bases left between them. Germline CDR1 and CDR2: SQVTM and ANQGSEA.

The rearrangement joins TRBV7-3 to TRBJ2-1, with 9 bases aligning to TRBD2. The CDR3 totals 17 residues. The V gene end was trimmed by 0 bases and the J gene end by 0 bases; junction bases not matched to a gene: 3. The V gene's germline CDR1 is SGHTA and CDR2 FQGTGA. The CDR3 loop reads CASSLTETSGSYNEQFF. The CDR3 DNA reads as TGTGCCAGCAGCTTAACAGAGACTAGCGGCTCCTACAATGAGCAGTTCTTC.

This clone was found once. The rearrangement uses TRBV7-3 and TRBJ2-5; TRBD1 or TRBD2 may be the D gene (5 bases each). CDR3 size: 15 residues. The V gene lost 5 bases and the J gene lost 5 bases, with 18 bases spanning the gap. Germline values: CDR1 SGHTA, CDR2 FQGTGA. CDR3 coding DNA: TGTGCCAGCAGCCCATATGGACAAACGGGGGAGACCCAGTACTTC. Encoded protein: CASSPYGQTGETQYF.

The rearrangement links TRBV7-8 to TRBJ1-1; tentatively, D is TRBD1 (5 bases). This CDR3 comprises 16 residues. V was clipped by 2 bases and J by 0 bases, with 13 bases between them. CDR1 is SGHVS and CDR2 is FQNEAQ in the germline V gene. The CDR3 nucleotides read TGTGCCAGCAGCTTATTGCCTGGGGGAATGAACACTGAAGCTTTCTTT. Amino acid sequence: CASSLLPGGMNTEAFF.

This chain connects TRBV14 to TRBJ2-2, with no clear D. The germline gives CDR1 SGHDN, CDR2 FVKESK. This CDR3 contains 14 residues. Trimming cost V 6 bases and J 0 bases, with 8 bases left between them. The CDR3 DNA follows: TGTGCCAGCAGATTTGACGCGAACACCGGGGAGCTGTTTTTT. Translation gives CASRFDANTGELFF. Full variable domain (missing parts from reference TRBV14 and TRBJ2-2): EAGVTQFPSHSVIEKGQTVTLRCDPISGHDNLYWYRRVMGKEIKFLLHFVKESKQDESGMPNNRFLAERTGGTYSTLKVQPAELEDSGVYFCASRFDANTGELFFGEGSRLTVL.